Shown below are 13 T cell receptor beta chains from a single sample sequenced in a study of TIL therapy for anti-PD-1-resistant metastatic lung cancer. Time point described: pre-treatment sample, taken before nivolumab and TIL therapy. This was the immunoSEQ v3 assay. Sequencing used immunoSEQ multiplex PCR; TCRdb keeps in-frame clones, though not all of them. The sample holds tens of thousands of clones, around four fifths seen once. Here the sequenced sample was blood, taken at baseline. All receptors derive from a person aged 25 to 80 with non-small cell lung cancer.

The chain carries TRBV5-1 and TRBJ1-2; D possibly corresponds to TRBD1 (6 bases). The germline CDR1 and CDR2 sequences are SGHRS and YFSETQ. The ends were cut back, 4 bases at V and 8 bases at J, with 21 bases in the middle. The CDR3 has 15 amino acids. As DNA, the CDR3 is TGCGCCAGCAGCAATGGAGGACAGTCTTCTGGGGGCTACACCTTC. Encoded protein: CASSNGGQSSGGYTF.

The chain combines TRBV2 with TRBJ1-2; perhaps TRBD1 as D (5 bases). Trimming left V 0 bases short and J 8 bases short, with 16 bases between. The CDR3 runs to 15 residues. Germline V gene data show CDR1 as SNHLY and CDR2 as FYNNEI. CDR3 in amino acids: CASSEAVIVGEGYTF. The CDR3 nucleotides read TGTGCCAGCAGTGAAGCGGTTATTGTGGGGGAAGGCTACACCTTC.

This clone was counted a few times. This chain connects TRBV28 to TRBJ2-1, with a possible D match to TRBD2 (6 bases). Trimming removed 5 bases at V and 4 bases at J, with 18 bases between. Germline CDR1 is MDHEN and CDR2 is SYDVKM. This CDR3 has 16 amino acids. CDR3 coding DNA: TGTGCCAGCAGTCCAAGCGGTCGGGGACTTTACAATGAGCAGTTCTTC. As protein: CASSPSGRGLYNEQFF.

This clone showed up just a few times. The rearrangement links TRBV9 to TRBJ1-4; D remains ambiguous. Trimming took 3 bases from V and 8 from J, leaving 14 bases between them. This CDR3 contains 14 residues. Germline lookup yields CDR1 SGDLS and CDR2 YYNGEE. CDR3 in amino acids: CASSGLGFEEKLFF. The DNA for the CDR3 is TGTGCCAGCAGCGGATTAGGGTTTGAGGAAAAACTGTTTTTT. The entire variable domain, with the rest obtained from reference TRBV9 and TRBJ1-4, is as follows: DSGVTQTPKHLITATGQRVTLRCSPRSGDLSVYWYQQSLDQGLQFLIQYYNGEERAKGNILERFSAQQFPDLHSELNLSSLELGDSALYFCASSGLGFEEKLFFGSGTQLSVL.

The V and J genes are TRBV11-2 and TRBJ1-2; 12 nucleotides match TRBD1. Germline-derived CDR1 and CDR2 are SGHAT and FQNNGV. The CDR3 is 15 residues long. With V trimmed by 5 bases and J by 7 bases, 8 bases remained unmatched. CDR3 residues: CASSQTGTGGSGYTF. The CDR3 nucleotides are TGTGCCAGCAGCCAGACCGGGACAGGGGGCTCTGGCTACACCTTC.

CDR3 protein: CASSTTTLDRGKFAEAFF. The DNA of the CDR3 is TGTGCCAGTAGTACTACAACTCTGGACAGGGGGAAGTTCGCTGAAGCTTTCTTT. The chain couples TRBV19 to TRBJ1-1, with 10 bases fitting TRBD1. Germline trimming cut 4 bases from V and 6 bases from J; bases unmatched to any gene: 17. Germline V gene sequence: CDR1 LNHDA, CDR2 SQIVND (reference sequence). The CDR3 consists of 18 residues. The whole variable domain, remainder taken from reference TRBV19 and TRBJ1-1, is DGGITQSPKYLFRKEGQNVTLSCEQNLNHDAMYWYRQDPGQGLRLIYYSQIVNDFQKGDIAEGYSVSREKKESFPLTVTSAQKNPTAFYLCASSTTTLDRGKFAEAFFGQGTRLTVV.

This clone showed up just a few times. This chain's CDR3 is CASSQDAGGPGAFF. CDR3 bases: TGCGCCAGCAGCCAAGATGCAGGGGGGCCTGGAGCTTTCTTT. The chain uses TRBV4-3 and TRBJ1-1, with 7 bases aligning to TRBD1. The CDR3 is made up of 14 amino acids. Germline V gene lookup returns CDR1 LGHNA and CDR2 YSLEER. The trim removed 0 bases at V and 10 bases at J, leaving 8 bases unmatched.

The genes are TRBV19 and TRBJ2-6, with D maybe TRBD2 (5 bases). The CDR3 contains 15 residues. Germline V lookup: CDR1 LNHDA, CDR2 SQIVND (reference sequence). V lost 0 bases, J lost 4 bases, and 7 bases lay in between. In nucleotides, the CDR3 is TGTGCCAGTAGTATAGAGGGGAGCGGGGCCAACGTCCTGACTTTC. It is translated as CASSIEGSGANVLTF.

The chain uses TRBV28 and TRBJ2-1; 9 bases map to TRBD2. Per germline, CDR1 MDHEN and CDR2 SYDVKM. The CDR3 is made up of 16 amino acids. V shed 3 bases, J shed 0 bases, and the junction held 3 bases outside the gene matches. CDR3 DNA sequence: TGTGCCAGCAGTTTCGCACTAGCGGGCTCCTACAATGAGCAGTTCTTC. Amino acids: CASSFALAGSYNEQFF.

The gene calls are TRBV5-4 and TRBJ1-1; perhaps TRBD1 as D (6 bases). V was clipped by 0 bases and J by 7 bases, with 7 bases between them. From germline, CDR1 is SGHNT and CDR2 YYREEE (reference sequence). The CDR3 covers 12 residues. The CDR3 loop is CASSLVRGEAFF. CDR3 nucleotide sequence: TGTGCCAGCAGCTTGGTCAGGGGTGAAGCTTTCTTT.

The rearrangement joins TRBV27 to TRBJ1-2; weak D call: TRBD1 (6 bases). Trimming took 2 bases from V and 0 from J, leaving 10 bases between them. CDR3 length: 15 residues. Germline CDR1 reads MNHEY; CDR2 reads SMNVEV (reference sequence). The CDR3 sequence: CASSLLGQTNYGYTF. The CDR3 DNA is TGTGCCAGCAGTTTACTCGGACAGACTAACTATGGCTACACCTTC.

The V and J genes are TRBV5-1 and TRBJ2-7; the D is unclear. The CDR3 extends over 12 amino acids. The ends were cut back, 4 bases at V and 4 bases at J, with 9 bases in the middle. The germline gives CDR1 SGHRS, CDR2 YFSETQ. DNA for the CDR3: TGCGCCAGCAGCGCTCCAGCTTACGAGCAGTACTTC. Protein product: CASSAPAYEQYF.

This clone was counted once. This sequence joins TRBV5-5 and TRBJ2-7, with 12 bases aligning to TRBD2. V shed 1 base, J shed 5 bases, and the junction held 4 bases outside the gene matches. Germline V gene sequence: CDR1 SGHKS, CDR2 YYEKEE (reference sequence). The CDR3 extends over 15 amino acids. As DNA, the CDR3 is TGTGCCAGCAGCTTGAGACTAGCGGGAGCGCACGAGCAGTACTTC. This encodes CASSLRLAGAHEQYF. The whole variable domain, filled in from reference TRBV5-5 and TRBJ2-7, reads DAGVTQSPTHLIKTRGQQVTLRCSPISGHKSVSWYQQVLGQGPQFIFQYYEKEERGRGNFPDRFSARQFPNYSSELNVNALLLGDSALYLCASSLRLAGAHEQYFGPGTRLTVT.